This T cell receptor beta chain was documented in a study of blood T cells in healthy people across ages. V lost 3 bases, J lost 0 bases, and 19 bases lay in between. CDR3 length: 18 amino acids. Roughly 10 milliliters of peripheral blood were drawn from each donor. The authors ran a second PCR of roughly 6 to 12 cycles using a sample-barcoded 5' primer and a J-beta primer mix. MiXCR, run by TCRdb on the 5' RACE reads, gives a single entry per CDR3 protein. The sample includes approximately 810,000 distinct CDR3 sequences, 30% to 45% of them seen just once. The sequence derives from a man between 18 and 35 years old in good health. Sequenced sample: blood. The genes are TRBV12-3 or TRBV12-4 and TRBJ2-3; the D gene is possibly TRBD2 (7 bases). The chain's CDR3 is CASSFSGGLPSSTDTQYF. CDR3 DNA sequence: TGTGCCAGCAGTTTTTCGGGGGGCCTTCCCTCTAGCACAGATACGCAGTATTTT.